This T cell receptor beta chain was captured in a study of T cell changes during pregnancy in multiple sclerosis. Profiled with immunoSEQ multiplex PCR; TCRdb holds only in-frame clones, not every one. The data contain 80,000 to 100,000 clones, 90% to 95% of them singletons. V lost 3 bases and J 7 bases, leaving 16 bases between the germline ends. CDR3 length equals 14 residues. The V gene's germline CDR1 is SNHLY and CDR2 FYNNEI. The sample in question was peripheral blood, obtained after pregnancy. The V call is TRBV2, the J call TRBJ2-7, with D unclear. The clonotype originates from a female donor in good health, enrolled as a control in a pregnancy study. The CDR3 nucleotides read TGTGCCAGCAGTGACAGGTCCCCGTATTTAGAGCAGTACTTC. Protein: CASSDRSPYLEQYF. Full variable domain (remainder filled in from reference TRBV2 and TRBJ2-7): EPEVTQTPSHQVTQMGQEVILRCVPISNHLYFYWYRQILGQKVEFLVSFYNNEISEKSEIFDDQFSVERPDGSNFTLKIRSTKLEDSAMYFCASSDRSPYLEQYFGPGTRLTVT.